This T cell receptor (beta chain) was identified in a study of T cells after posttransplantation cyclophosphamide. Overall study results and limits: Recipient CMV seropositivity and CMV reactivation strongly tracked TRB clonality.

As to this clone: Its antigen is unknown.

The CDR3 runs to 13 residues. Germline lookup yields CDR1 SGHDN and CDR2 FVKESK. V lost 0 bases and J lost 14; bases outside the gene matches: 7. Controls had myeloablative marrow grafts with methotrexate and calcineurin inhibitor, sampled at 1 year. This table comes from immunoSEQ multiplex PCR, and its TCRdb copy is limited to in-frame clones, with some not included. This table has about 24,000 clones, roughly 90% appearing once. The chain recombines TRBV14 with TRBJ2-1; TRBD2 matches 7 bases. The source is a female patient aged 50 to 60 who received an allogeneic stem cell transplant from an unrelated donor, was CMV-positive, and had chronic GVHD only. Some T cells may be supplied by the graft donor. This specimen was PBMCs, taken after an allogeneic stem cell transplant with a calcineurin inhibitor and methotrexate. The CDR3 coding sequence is TGTGCCAGCAGCCAAGACCAGCGGGAAGACAAGTTCTTC. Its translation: CASSQDQREDKFF.